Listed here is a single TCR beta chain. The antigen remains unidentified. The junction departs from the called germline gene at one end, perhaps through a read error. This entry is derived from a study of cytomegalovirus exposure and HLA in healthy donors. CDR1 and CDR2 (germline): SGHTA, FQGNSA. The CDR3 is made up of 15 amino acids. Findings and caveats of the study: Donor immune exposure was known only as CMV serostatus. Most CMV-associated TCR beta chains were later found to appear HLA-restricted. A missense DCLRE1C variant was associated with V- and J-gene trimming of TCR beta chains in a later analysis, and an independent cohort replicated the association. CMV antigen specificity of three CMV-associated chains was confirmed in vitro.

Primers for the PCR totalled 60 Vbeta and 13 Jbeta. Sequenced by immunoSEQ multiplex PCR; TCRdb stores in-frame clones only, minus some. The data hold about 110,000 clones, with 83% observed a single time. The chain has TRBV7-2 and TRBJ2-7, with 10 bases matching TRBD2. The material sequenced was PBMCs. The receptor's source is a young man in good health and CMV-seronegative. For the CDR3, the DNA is TGTGCCAGCAGCCTAGCGGGAGATGTTACCTACGAGCAGTACTTC. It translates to CASSLAGDVTYEQYF.